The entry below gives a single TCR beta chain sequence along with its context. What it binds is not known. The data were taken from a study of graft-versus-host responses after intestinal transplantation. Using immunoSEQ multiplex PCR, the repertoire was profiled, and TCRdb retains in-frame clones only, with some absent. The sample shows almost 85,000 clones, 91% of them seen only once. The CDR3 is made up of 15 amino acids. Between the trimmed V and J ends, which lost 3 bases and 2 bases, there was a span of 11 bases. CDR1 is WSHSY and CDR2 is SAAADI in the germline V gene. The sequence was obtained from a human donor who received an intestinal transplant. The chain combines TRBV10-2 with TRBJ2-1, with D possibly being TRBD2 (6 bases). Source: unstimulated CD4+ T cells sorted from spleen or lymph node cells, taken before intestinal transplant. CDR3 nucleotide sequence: TGCGCCAGCAGTGACCTCGGGACTGCCTACAATGAGCAGTTCTTC. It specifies CASSDLGTAYNEQFF.